This T cell receptor (beta chain) was captured by sequencing in a study of control samples from healthy donors and cancer patients. The CDR3 spans 20 residues. Trimming removed 5 bases from V and 5 bases from J, with 28 bases in between. Per germline, CDR1 ENHRY and CDR2 SYGVKD. Repertoires were generated with immunoSEQ multiplex PCR, while TCRdb's copy carries only in-frame clones and drops some. This table holds more than 85,000 clones, around 89% found once. The chain recombines TRBV10-3 with TRBJ2-6, with D hard to call. This receptor was obtained from a woman in her fifties or sixties in good health. Sample: blood. The CDR3 spells CAISRGYQDGLSLRANVLTF. CDR3 sequence (DNA): TGTGCCATCAGTAGAGGTTATCAGGACGGTCTTTCTCTGAGGGCCAACGTCCTGACTTTC.